The 8 T cell receptor beta chains listed next were all sequenced from one sample in a study of CD8 T cells in ankylosing spondylitis. Antigens of these TCRs are unknown. Each CDR3 protein is one row after TCRdb ran MiXCR on the 5' RACE reads. The sample carries under 850,000 distinct CDR3 sequences, about 20% recorded once. Study-level points and caveats: Within ankylosing spondylitis blood, a TCR beta motif made up of eight highly homologous variants appeared to be characteristic.

The specimen was blood, either unsorted or a sorted T cell fraction (not recorded which). Receptor source: a male donor with ankylosing spondylitis.

This clonotype was recorded many times. This sequence joins TRBV12-3 or TRBV12-4 and TRBJ2-1; 9 bases line up with TRBD1. This CDR3 is 15 amino acids long. The J segment lost 3 bases and the V segment lost 7 bases, leaving 7 bases of the junction unmatched. In DNA form, the CDR3 reads TGTGCCAGCACCCACCGGGACAGGGACTACAATGAGCAGTTCTTC. It is translated as CASTHRDRDYNEQFF.

This chain connects TRBV12-3 or TRBV12-4 to TRBJ2-2; D may correspond to TRBD1 or TRBD2 (5 bases each). This CDR3 has 15 residues. V lost 8 bases and J 3 bases, leaving 16 bases between the germline ends. This CDR3 reads CASGPRRGDTGELFF. DNA for the CDR3: TGTGCCAGCGGGCCCAGGAGAGGGGACACCGGGGAGCTGTTTTTT.

This chain connects TRBV12-5 to TRBJ2-2; 11 bases are shared with TRBD1. This CDR3 has 15 residues. Germline V gene data show CDR1 as LGHNT and CDR2 as FRNRAP. V shed 4 bases, J shed 6 bases, and the junction held 4 bases outside the gene matches. CDR3 loop: CASGSGQGAAGELFF. The CDR3 coding sequence is TGTGCTAGTGGTTCCGGACAGGGGGCGGCCGGGGAGCTGTTTTTT. Using reference TRBV12-5 and TRBJ2-2 for the parts outside the CDR3, the full variable domain is DARVTQTPRHKVTEMGQEVTMRCQPILGHNTVFWYRQTMMQGLELLAYFRNRAPLDDSGMPKDRFSAEMPDATLATLKIQPSEPRDSAVYFCASGSGQGAAGELFFGEGSRLTVL.

The CDR3 loop reads CASSGWVGTSSYNEQFF. In DNA form, the CDR3 reads TGCGCCAGCAGCGGGTGGGTCGGGACGAGCTCCTACAATGAGCAGTTCTTC. V usage is TRBV5-1 and J usage is TRBJ2-1, with D perhaps TRBD1 or TRBD2 (5 bases each). CDR1 and CDR2 from the germline V gene are SGHRS and YFSETQ. The CDR3 runs 17 residues. The V and J ends lost 4 bases and 0 bases respectively, with 17 bases between them.

The chain carries TRBV12-3 or TRBV12-4 and TRBJ1-2; weak D call: TRBD1 (5 bases). V shed 5 bases and J shed 4 bases, with 14 bases lying between them. The CDR3 extends over 14 amino acids. DNA of the CDR3: TGTGCCAGCAGTAGTACAGGATTCGGCTATGGCTACACCTTC. Its protein is CASSSTGFGYGYTF.

This chain joins TRBV7-9 and TRBJ2-5; tentative D call: TRBD1 (6 bases). This CDR3 comprises 15 residues. CDR1 and CDR2 from the germline V gene are SEHNR and FQNEAQ (reference sequence). Trimming removed 2 bases from V and 2 bases from J, with 12 bases in between. Written as DNA, the CDR3 is TGTGCCAGCAGCTTATATGGGGGCGGACAAGAGACCCAGTACTTC. Translation gives CASSLYGGGQETQYF.

The chain joins TRBV4-1 to TRBJ1-6; D gene uncertain. This CDR3 has 16 residues. V dropped 0 bases and J dropped 11 bases, with 17 bases sitting between them. Looked up from germline, CDR1 is MGHRA and CDR2 is YSYEKL. CDR3 sequence reads: CASSQEPVSSRPPLHF. The CDR3 bases are TGCGCCAGCAGCCAAGAGCCAGTCAGTAGCCGGCCACCCCTCCACTTT.

A remark on this clonotype: One end of the junction varies from germline; a read error may be responsible. The genes are TRBV30 and TRBJ2-1; a weak D match, TRBD1 (6 bases). The CDR3 is 16 amino acids. Germline V CDR1 and CDR2: GTSNPN, SVGIG (reference sequence). CDR3 sequence: CAWSKGTQRSYNKQFF. As DNA, the CDR3 is TGTGCCTGGAGTAAGGGGACACAGCGCTCCTACAATAAGCAGTTCTTC.